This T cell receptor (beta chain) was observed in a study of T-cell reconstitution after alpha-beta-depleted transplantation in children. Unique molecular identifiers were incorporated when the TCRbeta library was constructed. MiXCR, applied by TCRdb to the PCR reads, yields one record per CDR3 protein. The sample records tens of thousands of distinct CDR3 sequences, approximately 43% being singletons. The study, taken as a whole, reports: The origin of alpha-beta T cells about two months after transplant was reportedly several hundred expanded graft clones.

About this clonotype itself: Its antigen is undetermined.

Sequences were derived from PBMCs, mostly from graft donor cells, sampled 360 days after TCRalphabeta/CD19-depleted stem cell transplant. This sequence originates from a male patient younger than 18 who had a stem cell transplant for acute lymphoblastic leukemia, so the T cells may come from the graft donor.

The CDR3 protein is CASSADRGGPNFYNEQFF. The CDR3 coding sequence is TGTGCCAGCAGCGCGGACCGGGGGGGGCCAAATTTTTACAATGAGCAGTTCTTC. The gene calls are TRBV11-1 and TRBJ2-1, with 8 positions matching TRBD2. CDR3 length: 18 residues. The V gene end was trimmed by 5 bases and the J gene end by 4 bases; junction bases not matched to a gene: 16. CDR1 and CDR2 (germline): SGHAT, FQDESV (reference sequence).